The rows below give T cell receptor beta chains drawn from one sample of a study of sequential checkpoint blockade in melanoma. Here immunoSEQ multiplex PCR was the method, and the copy in TCRdb shows in-frame clones only, minus some. The sample carries around 10,000 clones, about three quarters recorded once. Here the sequenced sample was CD8+ T cells sorted from blood (inferred from file names), taken from a patient given nivolumab and ipilimumab in sequence. The source of these receptors is a human donor with melanoma. CDR3s include the opening cysteine and the closing phenylalanine or tryptophan. Size tells how often a clone was seen (once, few, many) or the class of an expanded clone, and some rows leave it out.

abundance: -
v_gene: TRBV6-5
CDR3aa: CASSYTGGSLEQYF

abundance: -
v_gene: TRBV13
CDR3aa: CASSYQGYGYTF

abundance: -
v_gene: TRBV29-1
CDR3aa: CSVASGRALTDTQYF

abundance: few
v_gene: TRBV27
CDR3aa: CASHGLADEETQYF

abundance: few
v_gene: TRBV11-1
CDR3aa: CASSPGLLYEQYF

abundance: -
v_gene: TRBV5-1
CDR3aa: CASSLVGSSGETQYF

abundance: -
v_gene: TRBV7-8
CDR3aa: CASSLSGITYEQYF

abundance: -
v_gene: TRBV6-6
CDR3aa: CASSYTSGGKLFF

abundance: -
v_gene: TRBV25-1
CDR3aa: CASSARTGGHGDEQFF

abundance: -
v_gene: TRBV7-2
CDR3aa: CASRPPPFQSENTEAFF

abundance: few
v_gene: TRBV2
CDR3aa: CASSVRTGLEQFF

abundance: few
v_gene: TRBV5-6
CDR3aa: CASSPGLSSEQYF

abundance: -
v_gene: TRBV2
CDR3aa: CASSEALLAGLRGTQYF

abundance: -
v_gene: TRBV30
CDR3aa: CAWRASGGNEQFF

abundance: few
v_gene: TRBV7-9
CDR3aa: CASSLDSLEAFF

abundance: once
v_gene: TRBV7-6
CDR3aa: CASGGVSYEQYF

abundance: -
v_gene: TRBV7-9
CDR3aa: CASSLRLGAQNTGELFF

abundance: -
v_gene: TRBV7-6
CDR3aa: CASSPVPTQGVNYGYTF

abundance: -
v_gene: TRBV7-9
CDR3aa: CASSLDEDREKTQYF

abundance: few
v_gene: TRBV18
CDR3aa: CASSPPGSGLMNYGYTF

abundance: -
v_gene: TRBV6-1
CDR3aa: CASSDGGGTDTQYF

abundance: -
v_gene: TRBV4-1
CDR3aa: CASSQDIVRGLLAKNIQYF

abundance: once
v_gene: TRBV9
CDR3aa: CASSPITGQRNEQFF

abundance: -
v_gene: TRBV2
CDR3aa: CATKGRDRGTNTEAFF

abundance: -
v_gene: TRBV7-9
CDR3aa: CASSFQLAGRKNEQFF

abundance: -
v_gene: TRBV7-2
CDR3aa: CASSLDRGGEQYF

abundance: -
v_gene: TRBV11-2
CDR3aa: CASSLLGQGGEQYF

abundance: -
v_gene: TRBV6-1
CDR3aa: CASSTGLDGYTF

abundance: once
v_gene: TRBV6-6
CDR3aa: CASRRGSYEQYF

abundance: -
v_gene: TRBV9
CDR3aa: CASSVTASSYNEQFF

abundance: -
v_gene: TRBV5-8
CDR3aa: CASSLAVTEMNTEAFF

abundance: -
v_gene: TRBV19
CDR3aa: CASSIGTSDNEKLFF

abundance: once
v_gene: TRBV7-9
CDR3aa: CASSLSGGALREQFF

abundance: few
v_gene: TRBV28
CDR3aa: CASGLIGQGSYEQYF

abundance: -
v_gene: TRBV16
CDR3aa: CASSQFVQGDFGYTF

abundance: -
v_gene: TRBV6-6
CDR3aa: CASSSDRREQFF

abundance: -
v_gene: TRBV4-2
CDR3aa: CASSQPGQYNSPLHF

abundance: few
v_gene: TRBV29-1
CDR3aa: CSVPGGTEAFF

abundance: -
v_gene: TRBV2
CDR3aa: CASRGGQPHF

abundance: -
v_gene: TRBV5-6
CDR3aa: CASSLGQDWEQYF

abundance: -
v_gene: TRBV7-6
CDR3aa: CASSHLAGGQSYNEQFF

abundance: -
v_gene: TRBV5-6
CDR3aa: CASTHLSGIEQYF

abundance: few
v_gene: TRBV2
CDR3aa: CASSERTVNTEAFF

abundance: -
v_gene: TRBV7-9
CDR3aa: CASSFGGREETQYF

abundance: -
v_gene: TRBV5-4
CDR3aa: CASSLIAGRASDEQFF

abundance: -
v_gene: TRBV9
CDR3aa: CASSVGMREHDEQYF

abundance: -
v_gene: TRBV29-1
CDR3aa: CSVEGLRSGTGNSQETQYF

abundance: -
v_gene: TRBV4-3
CDR3aa: CASGNTGADQPQHF

abundance: once
v_gene: TRBV6-5
CDR3aa: CASVAGDGTGELFF

abundance: -
v_gene: TRBV7-9
CDR3aa: CASSLGTGVNEQYF

abundance: -
v_gene: TRBV7-6
CDR3aa: CASSLTPSGGAAYNEQFF

abundance: medium-sized
v_gene: TRBV5-5
CDR3aa: CASSRREGAREQYF